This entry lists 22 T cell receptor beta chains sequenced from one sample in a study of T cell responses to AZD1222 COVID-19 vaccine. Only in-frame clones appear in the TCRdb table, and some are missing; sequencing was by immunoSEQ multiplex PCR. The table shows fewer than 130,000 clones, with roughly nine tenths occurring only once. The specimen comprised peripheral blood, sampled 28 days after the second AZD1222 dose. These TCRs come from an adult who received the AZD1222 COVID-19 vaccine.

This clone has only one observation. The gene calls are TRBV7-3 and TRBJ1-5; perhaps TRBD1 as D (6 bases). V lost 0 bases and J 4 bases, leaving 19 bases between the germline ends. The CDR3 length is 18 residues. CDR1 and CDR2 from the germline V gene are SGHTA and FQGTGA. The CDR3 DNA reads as TGTGCCAGCAGCTTAACAGGGCCTTTGGGGGCCCAGAATCAGCCCCAGCATTTT. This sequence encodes CASSLTGPLGAQNQPQHF.

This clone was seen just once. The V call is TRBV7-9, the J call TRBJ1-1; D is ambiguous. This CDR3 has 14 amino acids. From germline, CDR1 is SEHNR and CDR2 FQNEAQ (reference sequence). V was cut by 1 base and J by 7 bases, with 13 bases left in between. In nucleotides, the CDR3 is TGTGCCAGCAGCTTAGGTCAGGATAGTCTTGAAGCTTTCTTT. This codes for CASSLGQDSLEAFF.

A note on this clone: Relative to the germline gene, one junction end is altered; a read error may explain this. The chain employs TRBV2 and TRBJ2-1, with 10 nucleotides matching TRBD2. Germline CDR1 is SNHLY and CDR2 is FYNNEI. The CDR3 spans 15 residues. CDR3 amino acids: CASKGGTSDLQCLIF. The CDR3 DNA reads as TGTGCCAGCAAAGGTGGGACTAGCGACCTACAGTGTTTGATCTTC.

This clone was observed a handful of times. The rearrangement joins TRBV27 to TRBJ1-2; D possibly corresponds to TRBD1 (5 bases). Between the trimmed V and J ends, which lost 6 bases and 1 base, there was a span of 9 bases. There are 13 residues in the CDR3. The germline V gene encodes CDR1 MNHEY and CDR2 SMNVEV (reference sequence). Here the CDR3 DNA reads TGTGCCAGCAGGCCAGGGCTTAACTATGGCTACACCTTC. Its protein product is CASRPGLNYGYTF.

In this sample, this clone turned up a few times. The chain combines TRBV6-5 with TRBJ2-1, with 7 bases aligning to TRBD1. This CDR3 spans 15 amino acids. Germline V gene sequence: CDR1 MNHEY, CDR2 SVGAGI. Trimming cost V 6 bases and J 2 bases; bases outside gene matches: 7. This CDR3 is CASRAGTEAYNEQFF. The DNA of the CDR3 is TGTGCCAGCAGAGCCGGGACAGAGGCCTACAATGAGCAGTTCTTC.

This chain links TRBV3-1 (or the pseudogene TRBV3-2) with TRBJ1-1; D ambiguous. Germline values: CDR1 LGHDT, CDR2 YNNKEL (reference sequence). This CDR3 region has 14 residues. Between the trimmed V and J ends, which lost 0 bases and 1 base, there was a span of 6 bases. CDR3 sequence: CASSQEFRNTEAFF. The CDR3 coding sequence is TGTGCCAGCAGCCAAGAGTTCCGGAACACTGAAGCTTTCTTT.

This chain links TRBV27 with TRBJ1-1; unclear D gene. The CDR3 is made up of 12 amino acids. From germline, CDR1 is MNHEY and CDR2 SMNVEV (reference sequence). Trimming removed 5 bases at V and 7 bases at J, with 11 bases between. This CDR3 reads CASSPTDGEAFF. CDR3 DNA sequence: TGTGCCAGCAGTCCCACGGACGGTGAAGCTTTCTTT.

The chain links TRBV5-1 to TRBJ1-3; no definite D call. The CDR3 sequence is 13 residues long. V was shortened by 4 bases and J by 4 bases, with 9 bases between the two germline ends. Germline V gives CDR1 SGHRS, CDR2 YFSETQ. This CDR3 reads CASSEDGGNTIYF. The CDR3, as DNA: TGCGCCAGCAGCGAGGACGGGGGAAACACCATATATTTT.

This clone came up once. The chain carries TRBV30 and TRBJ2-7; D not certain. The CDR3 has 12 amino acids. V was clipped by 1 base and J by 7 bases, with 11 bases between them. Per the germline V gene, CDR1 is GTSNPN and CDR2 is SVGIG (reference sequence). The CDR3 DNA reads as TGTGCCTGGAGTGCCAGTTATCGGGAGCAGTACTTC. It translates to CAWSASYREQYF.

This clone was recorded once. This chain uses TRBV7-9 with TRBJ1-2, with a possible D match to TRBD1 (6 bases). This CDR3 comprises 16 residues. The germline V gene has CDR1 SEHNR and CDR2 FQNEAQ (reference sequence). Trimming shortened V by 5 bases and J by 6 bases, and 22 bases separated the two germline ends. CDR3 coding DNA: TGTGCCAGCAGCCCAATCAGGGGCCTAGGGTTCGATGGCTACACCTTC. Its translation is CASSPIRGLGFDGYTF. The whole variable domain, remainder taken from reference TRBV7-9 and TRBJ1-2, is DTGVSQNPRHKITKRGQNVTFRCDPISEHNRLYWYRQTLGQGPEFLTYFQNEAQLEKSRLLSDRFSAERPKGSFSTLEIQRTEQGDSAMYLCASSPIRGLGFDGYTFGSGTRLTVV.

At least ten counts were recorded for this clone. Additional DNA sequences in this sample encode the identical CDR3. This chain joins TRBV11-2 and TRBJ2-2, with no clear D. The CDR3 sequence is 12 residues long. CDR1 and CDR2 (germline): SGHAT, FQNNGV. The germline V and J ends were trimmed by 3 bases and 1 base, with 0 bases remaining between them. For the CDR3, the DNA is TGTGCCAGCAGCTTGAACACCGGGGAGCTGTTTTTT. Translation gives CASSLNTGELFF. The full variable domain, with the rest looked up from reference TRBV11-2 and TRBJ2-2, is EAGVAQSPRYKIIEKRQSVAFWCNPISGHATLYWYQQILGQGPKLLIQFQNNGVVDDSQLPKDRFSAERLKGVDSTLKIQPAKLEDSAVYLCASSLNTGELFFGEGSRLTVL.

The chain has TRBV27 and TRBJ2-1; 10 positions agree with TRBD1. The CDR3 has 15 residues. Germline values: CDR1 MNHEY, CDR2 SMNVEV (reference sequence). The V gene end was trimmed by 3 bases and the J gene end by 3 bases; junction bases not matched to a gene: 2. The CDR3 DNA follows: TGTGCCAGCAGTTTCCGGACAGGGGGCTACAATGAGCAGTTCTTC. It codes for CASSFRTGGYNEQFF.

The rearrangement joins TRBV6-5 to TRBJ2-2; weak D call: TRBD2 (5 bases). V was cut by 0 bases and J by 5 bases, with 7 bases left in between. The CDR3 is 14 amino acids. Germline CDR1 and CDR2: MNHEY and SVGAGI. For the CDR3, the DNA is TGTGCCAGCAGTTACTCCTGGGAGACCGGGGAGCTGTTTTTT. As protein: CASSYSWETGELFF.

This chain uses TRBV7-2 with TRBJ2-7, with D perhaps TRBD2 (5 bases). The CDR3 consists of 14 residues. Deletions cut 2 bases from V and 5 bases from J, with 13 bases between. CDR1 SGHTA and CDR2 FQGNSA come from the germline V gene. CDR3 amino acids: CASSLLGRSDEQYF. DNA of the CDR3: TGTGCCAGCAGCTTATTGGGGAGATCAGACGAGCAGTACTTC.

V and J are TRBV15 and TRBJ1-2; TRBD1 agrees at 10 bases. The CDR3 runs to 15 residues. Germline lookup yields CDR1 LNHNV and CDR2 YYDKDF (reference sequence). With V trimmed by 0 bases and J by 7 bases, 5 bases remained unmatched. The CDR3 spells CATSRDGQGVGGYTF. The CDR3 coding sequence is TGTGCCACCAGCAGAGACGGACAGGGGGTAGGTGGCTACACCTTC.

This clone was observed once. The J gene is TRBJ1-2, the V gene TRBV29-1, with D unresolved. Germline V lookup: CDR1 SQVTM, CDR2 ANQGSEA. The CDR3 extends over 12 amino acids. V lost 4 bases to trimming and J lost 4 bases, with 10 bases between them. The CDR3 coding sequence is TGCAGCGTTGTGGCGGGATCCTATGGCTACACCTTC. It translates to CSVVAGSYGYTF.

The CDR3 region is CASSVGGGRMDGYTF. The CDR3 DNA reads as TGTGCCAGCAGCGTAGGAGGGGGAAGGATGGATGGCTACACCTTC. The chain has TRBV9 and TRBJ1-2; possibly TRBD1 for D (6 bases). Germline V CDR1 and CDR2: SGDLS, YYNGEE. The CDR3 has 15 residues. With 0 bases removed from V and 6 bases from J, the gap between germline ends came to 15 bases.

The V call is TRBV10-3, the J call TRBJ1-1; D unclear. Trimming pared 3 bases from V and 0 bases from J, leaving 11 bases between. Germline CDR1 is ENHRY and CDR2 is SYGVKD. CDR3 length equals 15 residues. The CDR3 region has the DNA TGTGCCATCAGTGAATTGGGGTACATGAACACTGAAGCTTTCTTT. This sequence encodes CAISELGYMNTEAFF.

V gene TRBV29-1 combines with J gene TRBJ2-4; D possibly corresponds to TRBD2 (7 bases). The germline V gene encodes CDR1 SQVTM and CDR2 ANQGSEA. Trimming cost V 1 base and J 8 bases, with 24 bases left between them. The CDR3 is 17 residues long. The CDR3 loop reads CSVEVSSGLTPGDIQYF. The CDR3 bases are TGCAGCGTTGAAGTCTCTAGCGGACTGACCCCAGGGGACATTCAGTACTTC.

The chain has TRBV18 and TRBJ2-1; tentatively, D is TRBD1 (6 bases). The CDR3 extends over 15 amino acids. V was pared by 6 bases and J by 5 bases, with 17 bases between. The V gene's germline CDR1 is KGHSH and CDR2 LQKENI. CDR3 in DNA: TGTGCCAGCTCCCCATGGGCGTCAGGGGACAATGAGCAGTTCTTC. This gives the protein CASSPWASGDNEQFF.

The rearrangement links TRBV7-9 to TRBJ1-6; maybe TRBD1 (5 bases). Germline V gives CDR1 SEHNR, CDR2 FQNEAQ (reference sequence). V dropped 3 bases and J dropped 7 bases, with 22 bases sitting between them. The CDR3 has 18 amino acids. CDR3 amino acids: CASSLRPGPDPRNSPLHF. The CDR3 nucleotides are TGTGCCAGCAGCTTGAGACCGGGACCCGACCCACGGAATTCACCCCTCCACTTT.

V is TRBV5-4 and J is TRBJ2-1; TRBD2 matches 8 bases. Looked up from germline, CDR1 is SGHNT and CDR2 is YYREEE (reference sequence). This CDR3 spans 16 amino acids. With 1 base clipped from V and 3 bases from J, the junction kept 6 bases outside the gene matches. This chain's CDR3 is CASSLRTSSIYNEQFF. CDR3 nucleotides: TGTGCCAGCAGCTTGCGGACTAGCAGTATCTACAATGAGCAGTTCTTC.